This T cell receptor (beta chain) was found in a study of T cell responses to AZD1222 COVID-19 vaccine (dated by TCRdb to about 2021). Background for the entire study: AZD1222 recipients with second doses at about 4 weeks or about 12 weeks were pooled, because spike-specific TCR depth and breadth did not differ between schedules. A total of 233 trial participants underwent TCR sequencing, of whom 207 received two doses of AZD1222 and about 25 received two doses of the MenACWY control vaccine. Trial participants were enrolled into age subgroups of 18-55, 56-69 and 70-plus years, which contained approximately 150, 28 and 58 TCR-sequenced participants, respectively.

The CDR3 regions of human TCRbeta chains were subjected to immunosequencing. In the original analysis: Repertoire TCRs were checked for matches against a reference library of SARS-CoV-2-specific TCRs that had been generated using the MIRA antigen-specificity platform. Breadth meant the fraction of unique TCRs that were SARS-CoV-2-associated, whereas depth meant the fraction of total T cells that were SARS-CoV-2-associated. Using the MIRA data, each spike-specific TCR was assigned both to the spike region to which the TCR was reactive and to a CD4 or CD8 class. Log10-transformed breadth and depth values were compared by one-way ANOVA with Sidak's multiple comparisons tests. TCRdb limited this immuneACCESS table to in-frame rearrangements with V and J called. A share of clones is missing; checked studies link under half to unresolved V genes, and the rest is unexplained. V and J calls and clone size are as listed in that table; D and trimming were resolved from the DNA. Across this sample there are about 85,000 clones, with about 92% seen only once. The ten largest clones take up around 2.2% of the sample.

Comments on this clone: Its antigen target is currently unknown. Base qualities were left out, and no much larger clone turns up one base away.

Including the terminal cysteine and phenylalanine, the CDR3 comprises 14 residues. Of the read, only the CDR3 DNA is kept; its 42 bases are in frame from base 1. V is cut by 3 bases and J by 10 bases, and the space between the germline ends is 16 bases. CDR1 and CDR2, looked up from the germline V gene, are SGHAT and FQNNGV. The sample's time point label, decoded: baseline before first vaccination. Vaccinee samples were obtained from the UK trials COV001 and COV002, which included a single-blind randomized controlled phase 2/3 trial of AZD1222 (ChAdOx1 nCoV-19) in healthy adults. For TCRbeta chain sequencing, PBMC samples were collected from trial participants at day 0 and at day 28 after the second dose. What the study reported, not specific to this receptor: Epitopes outside the regions mutated in the B.1.351 and B.1.1.7 variants were reportedly recognized by nearly half of the unique spike-specific TCRs. Because no samples from the day 14 peak response were available, repertoires could be characterized only after the peak T cell response. Most participants were white British and females outnumbered males, and the authors suggested that clonal diversity may have been underestimated. Vaccine-associated CD4 TCRs spanned the whole spike protein, with dominant responses in regions 160-218 and 743-854. A significant rise in spike-specific TCR breadth and depth was observed after two AZD1222 doses relative to day 0 and relative to MenACWY recipients. Conclusions about previously exposed vaccinees were limited because only a handful of AZD1222 recipients were SARS-CoV-2 seropositive at baseline. The 56-69-year group was small, and its depth increase did not reach significance, likely because of low power.

The starting material was peripheral blood, obtained on day 0 of AZD1222 vaccination. In this chain, TRBV11-2 is recombined with TRBJ2-1; D gene: possibly TRBD1, on 6 matching bases. This receptor was taken from an adult in good health. The CDR3 region: CASSFARTGLEQFF. The sequenced DNA is TGTGCCAGCAGCTTCGCTCGAACAGGGCTCGAGCAGTTCTTC.